This TCR beta chain was recorded in a study of shared clonotypes between healthy human individuals (TCRdb year 2020). Background for the entire study: A couple of women and a few men aged 18 to 49 years were included in the cohort. For each donor, CD4 naive and CD4 memory were each given three plates, CD8 naive was given two plates, and CD8 memory was given one plate. Blood TCR repertoires of five healthy adults were deeply sequenced to estimate repertoire size and the extent of clonotype sharing between individuals. To increase sequencing depth and limit assay-specific biases, TCR repertoire library preparation and sequencing were carried out by different laboratories using diverse techniques. Between about 0.8 and 9 billion PBMCs per donor were obtained by leukapheresis. The study at large found these results: Pairwise subsampling indicated that sequencing depth was expected to affect the degree of clonotype sharing among donors. Larger estimated clonotype richness was generally found for naive subsets than for memory subsets. When a handful of donors were compared, the shared fraction of clonotypes was about 5% for naive CD4, 3.5% to 4% for naive CD8, 2.3% for memory CD4, and 0.4% for memory CD8. Compared with non-shared clonotypes, the clonotypes found in all four sorted-subset donors had higher generation probabilities. Even with the large sequencing depth, rarefaction of the sorted-subset datasets indicated that sequencing was incomplete. Sampling was limited to blood, and TCR repertoires in tissue likely differ from TCR repertoires in blood. Because the study included only a small number of donors, the genetic and exposure-history diversity represented was limited.

Using the deep immunoSEQ assay, TCR CDR3 regions were amplified from genomic DNA by multiplex PCR. Genomic DNA extracted from each cell subset was distributed evenly over all wells of several immunoSEQ 96-well plates, and each plate served as one replicate. For sorted subsets, each replicate PCR was loaded with about 200 ng genomic DNA, equivalent to roughly 30,000 T cell genomes. Purified libraries were measured with a Qubit 3.0 fluorometer, size-checked on a Bioanalyzer 2100, and measured again with the KAPA Library Quantification kit. Every immunoSEQ 96-well plate was sequenced on a dedicated single-read 150-cycle Illumina NextSeq 550 flow cell. The original methods were these. The immunoSEQ output contained only junctional sequences without quality scores, so filtering could not match that applied to full-length reads. To assign V/J genes and CDR3, sequences were annotated against IMGT germline references using PyIR, a Python wrapper for IgBLAST v1.9. Any read was removed if the V/J assignment was weak (E-value above 1e-6), the CDR3 was missing, or the read contained stop codons, out-of-frame junctions, or ambiguous translated residues. V3J clonotypes were defined as sequences sharing an identical inferred V gene, J gene, and CDR3 amino acid sequence. Percentage overlap between repertoires was calculated by dividing the number of shared unique clonotypes by the size of the smaller repertoire. Three approaches were used to assess repertoire richness: RTK rarefaction, the Chao1 estimator, and Recon v2.1 estimates of unobserved clonotypes. For all TCRbeta clonotypes obtained by the gDNA method from a handful of donors, generation probabilities were computed with OLGA. TCRdb holds this immuneACCESS table with in-frame rearrangements only. Some clones are missing; in checked studies, unresolved V genes explain under half, and the rest has no known cause. V, J and clone size are those of that table, while D and trimming were read from the DNA. This sample lists some 2,400,000 clones; under 97% were detected once. 0.13% of the sample is taken by the ten largest.

A remark on this clone: No antigen is known for it. No much larger clone exists at a distance of one base, and base qualities are not known.

Healthy HIV-negative adults with no recently reported acute infections or vaccinations were included as donors. Every donor was a Caucasian adult living in Nashville, Tennessee, USA. CD4+ T cells were enriched by magnetic negative selection, after which naive cells were positively selected on CD45RA and the negative fraction was taken as the memory subset. Blood was collected by leukapheresis, and PBMCs were isolated by Ficoll-Histopaque density gradient centrifugation and then cryopreserved in liquid nitrogen vapor phase. Analytical flow cytometry was used to check the purity and quantity of each magnetically sorted T cell population. Genomic DNA was isolated from every sorted fraction and measured by UV absorbance on a Nanodrop 2000c. Based on the germline V gene (reference sequence), the CDR1 and CDR2 sequences are LNHDA and SQIVND. Trimming at the junction amounts to 6 bases on V and 4 bases on J, and the germline ends lie 16 bases apart. The CDR3 spans 14 residues, from the cysteine through the phenylalanine. Only the CDR3 region is kept as DNA, spanning 42 bases read in frame from base 1.

The chain links TRBV19 with TRBJ2-7; the D gene could be either TRBD1 or TRBD2, each agreeing at 5 bases. The TCR comes from a man aged 18-30 years in good health. Sequencing was performed on naive CD4+ T cells sorted from blood. The label giving this sample's cell subset or site can be read as: CD45RA+ positively selected. The sequence in DNA is TGTGCCAGTAGCCCGGGACCGGCCAGTTACGAGCAGTACTTC. Its coded protein is CASSPGPASYEQYF. The full variable domain, with segments outside the CDR3 supplied by the reference TRBV19 and TRBJ2-7 proteins, appears as DGGITQSPKYLFRKEGQNVTLSCEQNLNHDAMYWYRQDPGQGLRLIYYSQIVNDFQKGDIAEGYSVSREKKESFPLTVTSAQKNPTAFYLCASSPGPASYEQYFGPGTRLTVT.